This T cell receptor (beta chain) was captured by sequencing in a study of T cells in Graves' hyperthyroidism and ophthalmopathy (dated by TCRdb to the late 2010s). Background on the whole study: Peripheral blood samples were taken at initial diagnosis, before any treatment was given. The approximately 100 discovery patients were divided at random into training and test sets in a 7:3 ratio. According to the paper, TCR Vbeta CDR3 sequencing was carried out on around 140 peripheral blood samples, which came from 40 to 45 ophthalmopathy, approximately 78 hyperthyroidism and roughly 17 progressor patients. In about 6 Graves' hyperthyroidism patients, the study also compared T-cell repertoires from thyroid tissue with T-cell repertoires from blood. Whether ophthalmopathy could be predicted prospectively was tested in an independent validation cohort made up of approximately 19 hyperthyroidism patients plus 17 patients who later progressed to ophthalmopathy. To identify TCR V-J signatures that set the groups apart, the researchers used a discovery cohort of about a hundred patients, made up of some 41 with Graves' ophthalmopathy and some 58 with stable Graves' hyperthyroidism. Following sampling, methimazole starting at 30 mg daily was given to hyperthyroidism patients, and high-dose intravenous methylprednisolone was given to ophthalmopathy patients.

V is pared back by 8 bases and J by 2 bases, with 10 bases lying between the germline termini. The CDR3 measures 13 amino acids from cysteine to phenylalanine. Of all the DNA, just the CDR3 is kept, 39 bases in frame from base 1. In the germline V gene, CDR1 corresponds to MDHEN and CDR2 to SYDVKM. Stable Graves' hyperthyroidism was defined as no progression to ophthalmopathy during 18 months of follow-up. Hyperthyroidism patients were newly diagnosed, had a disease duration of under 2 months, and were aged 18 to 65 years. Any patient with an uncontrolled infection, another autoimmune disease, pregnancy or lactation was excluded. Diagnoses relied on clinical symptoms, serum thyroxine and TRAb, thyroid ultrasound and orbital computed tomography. Ficoll-Paque density gradient centrifugation was used to isolate PBMCs from 8.5 to 10 ml of fresh peripheral blood. Total RNA was extracted using Trizol reagent, and RNA quality was assessed on an Agilent 2100 Bioanalyzer.

Study-level results and caveats: No statistical method was used to fix the sample size in advance, and group allocation was not hidden from the investigators. A model built on a 13 V-J signature distinguished ophthalmopathy from stable hyperthyroidism, reaching roughly 88% sensitivity and around 82% specificity in cross-validation and 80%/75% in testing. Most expanded thyroid clonotypes (frequency above 0.001) were also detected in blood, suggesting blood repertoires may reflect thyroid immune responses. In validation, the model predicted progression to ophthalmopathy a median of approximately 6.3 months before onset, with roughly 68% sensitivity and about 72% specificity.

As to this clonotype: What antigen it recognizes has not been identified. Per-base quality was not reported, and no clone a single base away is much larger than it.

TCR beta CDR3 regions were amplified from RNA transcripts. The first round of RT-PCR for the TCR CDR3 was performed with the HTBI primer set and the Qiagen OneStep RT-PCR kit. Libraries were constructed in a second round of multiplex PCR, after which size selection and purification were carried out. Sequencing of the libraries was done on an Illumina HiSeq2000 using paired-end 100 bp reads. The authors' pipeline ran thus. SOAPnuke was used to process the raw data, throwing out any read that contained adapters or uncalled bases, had a mean Phred below 15, or lacked an exact constant-primer or identifier match. High-quality paired reads were merged with COPE v1.2.5, and unique nucleotide sequences were defined as clonotypes. MiTCR v1.1 was used to align the clonotypes against IMGT TRBV, TRBD and TRBJ reference segments. Only V-J combinations with frequency above 0.0001, covering 99.2% of repertoires, were analysed. The TCS score was defined as the ratio of F50 (clonal expansion) to E x V (chaos), calculated using BLOSUM62-based TCRdist between CDR3 peptides within each V-J. Welch's t-statistics and random forest reduced several hundred V-J features to roughly 13, which were used in a naive Bayes classifier (R e1071). The public sequencing data were trimmed at Q25 with fastp and processed into clonotypes with MiXCR by TCRdb, which kept only in-frame beta chains. Identical CDR3 proteins give one entry, which carries the most common genes and DNA. These V and J calls rely on TCRdb rather than the paper's analysis. The sample profile shows 350,000 to 450,000 distinct CDR3 sequences; around 14% of them were found once. The ten largest make up around 10% of the sample.

The receptor was isolated from a woman aged 55 to 70 with Graves' hyperthyroidism. The receptor chain draws on TRBV28 and TRBJ1-5; no D gene can be assigned with confidence. The specimen was blood. The DNA is TGTGCCAGCGGAGATAATGGCAATCAGCCCCAGCATTTT. Its translation reads: CASGDNGNQPQHF. This CDR3, with the reference TRBV28 and TRBJ1-5 proteins standing in past its ends, gives the full variable domain DVKVTQSSRYLVKRTGEKVFLECVQDMDHENMFWYRQDPGLGLRLIYFSYDVKMKEKGDIPEGYSVSREKKERFSLILESASTNQTSMYLCASGDNGNQPQHFGDGTRLSIL.